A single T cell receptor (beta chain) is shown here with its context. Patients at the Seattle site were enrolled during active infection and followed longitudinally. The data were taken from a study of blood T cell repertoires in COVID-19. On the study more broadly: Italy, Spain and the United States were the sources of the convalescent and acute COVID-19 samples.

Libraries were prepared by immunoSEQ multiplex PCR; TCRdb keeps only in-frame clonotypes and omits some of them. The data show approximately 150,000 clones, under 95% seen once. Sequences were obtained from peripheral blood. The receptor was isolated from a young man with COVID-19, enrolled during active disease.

CDR3 residues: CASSLVAENTGELFF. In DNA, the CDR3 is TGTGCCAGCAGCTTGGTTGCGGAGAACACCGGGGAGCTGTTTTTT. The chain recombines TRBV5-4 with TRBJ2-2; D gene uncertain. The V end lost 0 bases, the J end lost 1 base, and 7 bases lay between the germline ends. This CDR3 is 15 amino acids long. Germline assignment: CDR1 SGHNT and CDR2 YYREEE (reference sequence).